These T cell receptor beta chains were read from a single sample in a study of Graves' ophthalmopathy and Graves' hyperthyroidism. Using its own MiXCR run on the multiplex PCR reads, TCRdb lists one record per CDR3 protein. The sample yields 200,000 to 250,000 distinct CDR3 sequences, around 28% seen once. The sample was peripheral blood. Receptors originate from a man aged 50-60 years with Graves' ophthalmopathy. Each CDR3 is given without its conserved first and last residue. Clone size is given for some rows only: seen once, a few or many times, or a class if the clone is expanded.

V: TRBV19
J: TRBJ2-7
size: many
length: 11
CDR3: ASSIGGSYEQY

V: TRBV10-1
J: TRBJ1-5
size: many
length: 14
CDR3: ATTGRTYLRNQPQH

V: TRBV6-5
J: TRBJ2-5
size: .
length: 12
CDR3: ASSYYRGQETQY

V: TRBV6-1
J: TRBJ2-3
size: many
length: 12
CDR3: ASRTSGRADTQY

V: TRBV6-2/TRBV6-3
J: TRBJ1-2
size: many
length: 12
CDR3: ASSLEGARYGYT

V: TRBV29-1
J: TRBJ2-5
size: many
length: 12
CDR3: SVMGGQTSPSQY

V: TRBV28
J: TRBJ2-2
size: many
length: 14
CDR3: ASSLWGSRAYGELF

V: TRBV4-3
J: TRBJ2-2
size: many
length: 14
CDR3: ASSHGRVSDTGELF

V: TRBV6-2/TRBV6-3
J: TRBJ2-7
size: .
length: 11
CDR3: ASNLITSGEQY

V: TRBV3-1
J: TRBJ2-2
size: many
length: 14
CDR3: ASSLWGLTNTGELF

V: TRBV2
J: TRBJ2-7
size: many
length: 14
CDR3: ASSEALPSPSYEQY

V: TRBV2
J: TRBJ2-7
size: many
length: 11
CDR3: ASSEFPVYEQY

V: TRBV2
J: TRBJ1-6
size: many
length: 13
CDR3: ASSVRGRAFSPLH

V: TRBV19
J: TRBJ1-2
size: .
length: 13
CDR3: ASSIHYTLNYGYT

V: TRBV6-2/TRBV6-3
J: TRBJ2-2
size: many
length: 15
CDR3: ASTGRTSGSGTGELF

V: TRBV30
J: TRBJ1-3
size: many
length: 14
CDR3: AWSGELILPGNTIY

V: TRBV24-1
J: TRBJ1-5
size: many
length: 12
CDR3: ATSDGDNNQPQH

V: TRBV12-3/TRBV12-4
J: TRBJ2-5
size: .
length: 12
CDR3: ASKPGLAEETQY

V: TRBV5-1
J: TRBJ2-5
size: many
length: 15
CDR3: AGSLGLLTGGQETQY

V: TRBV19
J: TRBJ2-5
size: many
length: 14
CDR3: ASSIGGPGGRETQY

V: TRBV6-1
J: TRBJ2-7
size: .
length: 12
CDR3: ASTMTVMGYEQY

V: TRBV20-1
J: TRBJ2-7
size: many
length: 10
CDR3: SASGGAYEQY

V: TRBV27
J: TRBJ2-5
size: many
length: 13
CDR3: ASSSLDTLQETQY

V: TRBV28
J: TRBJ2-1
size: .
length: 14
CDR3: ASSALTGSSYNEQF

V: TRBV27
J: TRBJ2-7
size: once
length: 14
CDR3: ASSLRTGQTPYEQY

V: TRBV6-1
J: TRBJ2-7
size: many
length: 14
CDR3: ASSDLLGTLNYEQY

V: TRBV12-3/TRBV12-4
J: TRBJ1-5
size: .
length: 13
CDR3: ASSLWGRANQPQH

V: TRBV19
J: TRBJ2-2
size: many
length: 11
CDR3: ASSITGAGELF

V: TRBV6-2/TRBV6-3
J: TRBJ1-5
size: .
length: 12
CDR3: ASSSHHSNQPQH

V: TRBV11-2
J: TRBJ2-1
size: once
length: 15
CDR3: ASSLDRSPNSYNEQF

V: TRBV4-3
J: TRBJ2-2
size: many
length: 14
CDR3: ASSQVFGGAQWELF

V: TRBV6-2/TRBV6-3
J: TRBJ2-7
size: once
length: 13
CDR3: ASSLDGTPIYEQY

V: TRBV6-1
J: TRBJ1-1
size: once
length: 13
CDR3: ASSRRGGSLTEAF

V: TRBV29-1
J: TRBJ1-1
size: many
length: 9
CDR3: SVEVHTEAF

V: TRBV2
J: TRBJ2-5
size: many
length: 11
CDR3: ASTGGLSETQY

V: TRBV28
J: TRBJ1-5
size: .
length: 10
CDR3: ASKDLMEPQH

V: TRBV28
J: TRBJ1-1
size: few
length: 9
CDR3: AITGYTEAF

V: TRBV19
J: TRBJ2-7
size: many
length: 13
CDR3: ASSIEGGPYTEQY

V: TRBV10-3
J: TRBJ2-2
size: many
length: 13
CDR3: AISGPYEEAGELF

V: TRBV7-9
J: TRBJ2-7
size: many
length: 14
CDR3: ASSLDSGRGLYEQY

V: TRBV25-1
J: TRBJ2-7
size: many
length: 9
CDR3: ATRGGYEQY

V: TRBV12-3/TRBV12-4
J: TRBJ1-5
size: .
length: 16
CDR3: ASSFSPGGVYSNQPQH

V: TRBV6-2/TRBV6-3
J: TRBJ2-7
size: few
length: 12
CDR3: ASRPASGSREQY

V: TRBV29-1
J: TRBJ1-5
size: many
length: 12
CDR3: SVEEGGGGQPQH

V: TRBV29-1
J: TRBJ2-6
size: many
length: 15
CDR3: SVAPAGRGAGANVLT

V: TRBV12-3/TRBV12-4
J: TRBJ1-1
size: .
length: 11
CDR3: ASEARGNTEAF

V: TRBV3-1
J: TRBJ1-2
size: many
length: 11
CDR3: ASSQVKNYGYT

V: TRBV27
J: TRBJ1-3
size: many
length: 14
CDR3: ASSAGRVDSGNTIY

V: TRBV12-3/TRBV12-4
J: TRBJ2-7
size: many
length: 13
CDR3: ASSPDLSASYEQY

V: TRBV20-1
J: TRBJ2-7
size: many
length: 10
CDR3: SAATGTYEQY

V: TRBV6-2/TRBV6-3
J: TRBJ1-5
size: many
length: 13
CDR3: ASSLGQGEGQPQH

V: TRBV7-2
J: TRBJ2-3
size: many
length: 12
CDR3: ASSVTLVPDTQY

V: TRBV6-2/TRBV6-3
J: TRBJ2-4
size: many
length: 14
CDR3: ASSSAGRVTKNIQY

V: TRBV2
J: TRBJ1-1
size: many
length: 10
CDR3: ASDTRNTEAF